This T cell receptor beta chain emerged from a study of T-cell memory formation after mild COVID-19. The study, taken as a whole, reports: Clones shrinking from day 15 to 85 showed even CD4/CD8 mixes; later expanders tilted CD4+. CD4+ clones that contracted lay mainly in CM and EM; CD8+ ones lay in EMRA.

TCRdb reprocessed the 5' RACE reads with MiXCR, giving one entry per CDR3 protein. The profile shows fewer than 350,000 distinct CDR3 sequences, around 15% of them singletons. Trimming stripped 7 bases from V and 5 bases from J, with 20 bases between. This CDR3 contains 15 residues. Only a few counts were recorded for this clonotype. Its antigen is unknown. The chain combines TRBV23-1 with TRBJ1-2; D might be TRBD1 (5 bases). TRBV23-1 is treated as an ORF (open reading frame) with a function not yet certain. This clonotype was sampled from a man aged 18 to 30 who had mild COVID-19 (a few samples of this study predate the infection). Cell type and time point are not known. Sequencing used PBMCs or a T cell subset sorted from them (not recorded which). The DNA of the CDR3 is TGCGCCAGCATAAGGCGGGGCAGCCACCCATATGGCTACACCTTC. This codes for CASIRRGSHPYGYTF.